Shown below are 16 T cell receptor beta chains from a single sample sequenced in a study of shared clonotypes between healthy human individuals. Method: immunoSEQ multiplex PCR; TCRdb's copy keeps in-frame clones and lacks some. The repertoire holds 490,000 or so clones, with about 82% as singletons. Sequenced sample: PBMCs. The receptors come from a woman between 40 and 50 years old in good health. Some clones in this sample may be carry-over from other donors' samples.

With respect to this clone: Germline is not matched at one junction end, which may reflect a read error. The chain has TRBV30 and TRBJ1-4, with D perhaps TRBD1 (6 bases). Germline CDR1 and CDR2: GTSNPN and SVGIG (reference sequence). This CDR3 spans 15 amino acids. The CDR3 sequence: CACSVAQGSGEKLFF. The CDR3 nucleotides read TGTGCCTGTAGTGTAGCACAGGGTAGTGGTGAAAAACTGTTTTTT.

CDR3 region: CASSSRALAGLETQYF. The CDR3, as DNA: TGTGCCAGCAGCTCCAGGGCACTAGCGGGACTCGAGACCCAGTACTTC. V usage is TRBV7-3 and J usage is TRBJ2-5; 10 bases agree with TRBD2. The CDR3 covers 16 residues. From germline, CDR1 is SGHTA and CDR2 FQGTGA. V lost 4 bases and J lost 5; bases outside the gene matches: 10.

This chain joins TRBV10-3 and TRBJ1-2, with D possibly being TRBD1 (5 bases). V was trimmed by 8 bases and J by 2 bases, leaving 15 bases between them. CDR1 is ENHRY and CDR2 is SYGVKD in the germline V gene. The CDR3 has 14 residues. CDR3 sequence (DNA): TGTGCCATCGCGGAGGGGCGCAGGAACTATGGCTACACCTTC. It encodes CAIAEGRRNYGYTF.

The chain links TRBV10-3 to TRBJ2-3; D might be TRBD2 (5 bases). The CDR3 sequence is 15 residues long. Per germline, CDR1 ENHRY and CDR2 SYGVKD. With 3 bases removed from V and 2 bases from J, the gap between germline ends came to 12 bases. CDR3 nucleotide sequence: TGTGCCATCAGTGAACGTGGGAGCAACACAGATACGCAGTATTTT. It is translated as CAISERGSNTDTQYF.

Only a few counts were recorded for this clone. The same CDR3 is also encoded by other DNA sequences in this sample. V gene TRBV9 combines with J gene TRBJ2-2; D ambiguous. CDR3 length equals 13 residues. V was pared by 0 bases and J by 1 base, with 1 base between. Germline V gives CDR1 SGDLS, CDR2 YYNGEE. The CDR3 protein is CASSVGNTGELFF. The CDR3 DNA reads TGTGCCAGCAGCGTAGGGAACACCGGGGAGCTGTTTTTT.

CDR3 sequence (DNA): TGTGCCAGCAGCCTGACAGGGAACCAAGAGACCCAGTACTTC. Its protein is CASSLTGNQETQYF. The J gene is TRBJ2-5, the V gene TRBV11-2; 7 nucleotides line up with TRBD1. The junction had 3 bases not matched to a gene; V was cut back by 5 bases and J by 0 bases. The CDR3 is 14 residues long. Germline loops: CDR1 SGHAT, CDR2 FQNNGV.

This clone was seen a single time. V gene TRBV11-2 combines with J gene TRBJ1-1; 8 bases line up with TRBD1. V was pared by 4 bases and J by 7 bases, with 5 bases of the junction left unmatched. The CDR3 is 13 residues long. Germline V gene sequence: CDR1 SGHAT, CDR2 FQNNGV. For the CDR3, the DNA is TGTGCCAGCAGCTCACATGGACAGGGTGAAGCTTTCTTT. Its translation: CASSSHGQGEAFF.

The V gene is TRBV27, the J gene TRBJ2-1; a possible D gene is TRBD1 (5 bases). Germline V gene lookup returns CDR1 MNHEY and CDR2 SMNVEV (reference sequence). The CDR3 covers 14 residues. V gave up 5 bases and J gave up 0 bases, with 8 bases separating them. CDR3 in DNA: TGTGCCAGCAGTCTTGACAGCTCCTACAATGAGCAGTTCTTC. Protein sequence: CASSLDSSYNEQFF.

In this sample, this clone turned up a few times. This CDR3 is CASSHASGQAETQYF. The DNA for the CDR3 is TGCGCCAGCAGCCATGCTAGCGGTCAGGCAGAGACCCAGTACTTC. V is TRBV4-3 and J is TRBJ2-5, with 7 nucleotides matching TRBD2. V was clipped by 3 bases and J by 4 bases; unmatched bases: 8. CDR1 is LGHNA, CDR2 YSLEER, per germline. The CDR3 sequence is 15 residues long.

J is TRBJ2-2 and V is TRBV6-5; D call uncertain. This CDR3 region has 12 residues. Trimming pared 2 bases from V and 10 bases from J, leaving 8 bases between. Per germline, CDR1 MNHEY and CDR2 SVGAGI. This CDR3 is CASSYAGLELFF. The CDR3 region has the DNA TGTGCCAGCAGTTACGCAGGATTGGAGCTGTTTTTT.

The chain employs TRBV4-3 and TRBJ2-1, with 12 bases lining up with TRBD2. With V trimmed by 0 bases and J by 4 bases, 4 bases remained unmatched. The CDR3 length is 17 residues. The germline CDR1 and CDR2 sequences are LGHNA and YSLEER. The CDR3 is CASSQEGLAGPYNEQFF. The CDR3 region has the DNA TGCGCCAGCAGCCAAGAAGGACTAGCGGGACCTTACAATGAGCAGTTCTTC.

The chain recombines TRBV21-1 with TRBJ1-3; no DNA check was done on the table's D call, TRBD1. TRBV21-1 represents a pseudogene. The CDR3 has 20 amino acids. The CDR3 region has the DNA TGTGCCAGCAGCAAAGAGGCCGGAACAGGCGCACGAAGCTCTGGAAACACCATATATTTT. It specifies CASSKEAGTGARSSGNTIYF.

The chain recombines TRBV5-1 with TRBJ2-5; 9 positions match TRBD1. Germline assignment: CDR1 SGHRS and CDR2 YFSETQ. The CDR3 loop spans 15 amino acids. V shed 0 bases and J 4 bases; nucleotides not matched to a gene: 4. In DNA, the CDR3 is TGCGCCAGCAGCTTGGCACAGGGGGCTCCAGAGACCCAGTACTTC. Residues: CASSLAQGAPETQYF.

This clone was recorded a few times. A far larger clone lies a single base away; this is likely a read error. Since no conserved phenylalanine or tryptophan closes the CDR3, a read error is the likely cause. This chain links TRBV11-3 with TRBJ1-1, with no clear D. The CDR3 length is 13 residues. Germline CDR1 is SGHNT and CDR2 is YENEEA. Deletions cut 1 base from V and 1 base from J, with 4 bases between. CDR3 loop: CASSLVENTEAFL. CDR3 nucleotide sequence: TGTGCCAGCAGCTTAGTTGAGAACACTGAAGCTTTCCTT.

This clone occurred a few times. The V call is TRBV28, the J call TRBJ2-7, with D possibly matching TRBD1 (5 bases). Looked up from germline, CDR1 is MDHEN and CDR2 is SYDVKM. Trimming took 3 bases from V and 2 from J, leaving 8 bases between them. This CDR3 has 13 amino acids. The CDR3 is CASSLGHTYEQYF. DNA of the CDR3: TGTGCCAGCAGTTTGGGGCACACCTACGAGCAGTACTTC.

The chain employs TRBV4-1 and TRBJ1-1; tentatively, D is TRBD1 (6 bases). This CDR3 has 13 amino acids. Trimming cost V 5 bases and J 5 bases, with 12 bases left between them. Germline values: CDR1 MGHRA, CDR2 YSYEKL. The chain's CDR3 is CASSINRETEAFF. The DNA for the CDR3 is TGCGCCAGCAGCATAAACAGGGAAACTGAAGCTTTCTTT.